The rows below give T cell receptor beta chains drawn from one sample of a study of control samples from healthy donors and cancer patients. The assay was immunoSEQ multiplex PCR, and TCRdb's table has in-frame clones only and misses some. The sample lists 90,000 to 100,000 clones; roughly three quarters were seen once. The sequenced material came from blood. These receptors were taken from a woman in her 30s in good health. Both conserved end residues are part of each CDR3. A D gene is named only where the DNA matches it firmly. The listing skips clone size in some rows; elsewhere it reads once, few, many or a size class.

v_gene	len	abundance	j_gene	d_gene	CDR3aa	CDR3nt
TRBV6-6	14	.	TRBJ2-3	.	CASSLLGGSDTQYF	TGTGCCAGCAGCCTACTAGGGGGATCAGATACGCAGTATTTT
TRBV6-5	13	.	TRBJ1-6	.	CAAKMDGNSPLHF	TGTGCCGCCAAAATGGATGGAAATTCACCCCTCCACTTT
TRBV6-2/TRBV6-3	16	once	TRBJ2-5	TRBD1	CASSFIRDRGFGTQYF	TGTGCCAGCAGTTTTATCCGGGACAGGGGATTCGGGACCCAGTACTTC
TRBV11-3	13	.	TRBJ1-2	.	CASSKGETGGYTF	TGTGCCAGCAGCAAGGGGGAAACGGGCGGCTACACCTTC
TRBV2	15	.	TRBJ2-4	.	CASSPGQLAKNIQYF	TGTGCCAGCAGTCCTGGACAGCTAGCCAAAAACATTCAGTACTTC
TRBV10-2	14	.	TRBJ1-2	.	CASSVGGGNYGYTF	TGCGCCAGCAGTGTGGGAGGGGGAAACTATGGCTACACCTTC
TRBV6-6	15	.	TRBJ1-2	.	CASSPSSGTSYGYTF	TGTGCCAGCAGTCCATCCTCCGGGACTTCCTATGGCTACACCTTC
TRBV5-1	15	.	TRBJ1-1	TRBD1	CASSPTLQGVTEAFF	TGCGCCAGCAGCCCTACTTTACAGGGGGTTACTGAAGCTTTCTTT
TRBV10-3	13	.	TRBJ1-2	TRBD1	CAISENRGGGYTF	TGTGCCATCAGTGAGAACAGGGGAGGGGGCTACACCTTC
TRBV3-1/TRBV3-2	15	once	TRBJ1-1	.	CASSRAIGLGTEAFF	TGTGCCAGCAGCCGTGCCATAGGTTTGGGAACTGAAGCTTTCTTT
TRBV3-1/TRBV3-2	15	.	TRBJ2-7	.	CASSLGPGTSYEQYF	TGTGCCAGCAGTCTCGGCCCGGGGACCTCCTACGAGCAGTACTTC
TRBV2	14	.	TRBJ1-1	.	CASMVRAMNTEAFF	TGTGCCAGCATGGTCAGGGCGATGAACACTGAAGCTTTCTTT
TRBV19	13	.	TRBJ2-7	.	CASSIDGVYEQYF	TGTGCCAGTAGTATAGATGGTGTCTACGAGCAGTACTTC
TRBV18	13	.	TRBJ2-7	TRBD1	CASSSDRSYEQYF	TGTGCCAGCTCATCGGACAGGTCCTACGAGCAGTACTTC
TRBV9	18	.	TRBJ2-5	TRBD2	CASSIGLAGEQYKETQYF	TGTGCCAGCAGCATAGGACTAGCGGGGGAGCAATATAAAGAGACCCAGTACTTC
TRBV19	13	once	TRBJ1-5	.	CASSISVNQPQHF	TGTGCCAGTAGTATATCCGTGAATCAGCCCCAGCATTTT
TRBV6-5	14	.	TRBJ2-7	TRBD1	CASSRDREFYEQYF	TGTGCCAGCAGCCGGGACAGGGAGTTCTACGAGCAGTACTTC
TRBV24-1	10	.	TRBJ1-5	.	CATDNQPQHF	TGTGCCACCGACAATCAGCCCCAGCATTTT
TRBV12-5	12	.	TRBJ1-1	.	CASGLERPEAFF	TGTGCTAGTGGTTTGGAGAGGCCTGAAGCTTTCTTT
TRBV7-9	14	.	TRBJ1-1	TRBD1	CASSLRQGDTEAFF	TGTGCCAGCAGCCTGAGACAGGGAGACACTGAAGCTTTCTTT
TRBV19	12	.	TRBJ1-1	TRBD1	CASQGDATEAFF	TGTGCCAGCCAGGGGGACGCCACTGAAGCTTTCTTT
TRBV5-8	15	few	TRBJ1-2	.	CASSPIEQGLRGYTF	TGTGCCAGCAGCCCAATAGAGCAGGGCTTGAGGGGCTACACCTTC
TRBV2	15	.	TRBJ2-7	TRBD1	CASRERSTGGNEQYF	TGTGCCAGCAGGGAAAGGTCGACAGGGGGGAACGAGCAGTACTTC
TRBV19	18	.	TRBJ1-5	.	CASSILRGGARRNQPQHF	TGTGCCAGTAGTATTCTTCGAGGGGGGGCTCGCCGCAATCAGCCCCAGCATTTT
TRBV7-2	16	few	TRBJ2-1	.	CASSPEAMSSYNEQFF	TGTGCCAGCAGCCCCGAAGCCATGAGCTCCTACAATGAGCAGTTCTTC
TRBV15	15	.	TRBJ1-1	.	CATSRAGTANTEAFF	TGTGCCACCAGCAGAGCGGGTACCGCGAATACTGAAGCTTTCTTT
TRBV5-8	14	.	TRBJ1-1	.	CASSLDGQGSEAFF	TGTGCCAGCAGCTTGGACGGCCAGGGTTCTGAAGCTTTCTTT
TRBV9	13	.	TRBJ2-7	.	CASSGRGSYEQYF	TGTGCCAGCAGCGGACGGGGTTCCTACGAGCAGTACTTC
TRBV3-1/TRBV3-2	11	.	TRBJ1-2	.	CASSLNYGYTF	TGTGCCAGCAGCCTCAACTATGGCTACACCTTC
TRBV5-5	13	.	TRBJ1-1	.	CATLKEVDTEAFF	TGTGCCACCCTGAAAGAGGTTGACACTGAAGCTTTCTTT
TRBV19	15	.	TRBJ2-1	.	CASSIWVSSYNEQFF	TGTGCCAGTAGTATATGGGTCAGCTCCTACAATGAGCAGTTCTTC
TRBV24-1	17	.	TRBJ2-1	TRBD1	CATSEPAPGTGTDEQFF	TGTGCCACCAGTGAACCCGCCCCCGGGACAGGGACGGATGAGCAGTTCTTC
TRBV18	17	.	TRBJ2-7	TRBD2	CASSPALRLAGAYEQYF	TGTGCCAGCTCACCGGCATTAAGGCTAGCGGGGGCCTACGAGCAGTACTTC
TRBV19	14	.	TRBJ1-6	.	CASSLDGHNSPLHF	TGTGCCAGTTCCCTAGACGGGCATAATTCACCCCTCCACTTT
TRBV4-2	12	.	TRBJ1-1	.	CASSQDAAEAFF	TGTGCCAGCAGCCAAGATGCAGCGGAAGCTTTCTTT
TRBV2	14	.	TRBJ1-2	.	CASSDRGSSYGYTF	TGTGCCAGCAGTGATCGGGGTTCAAGCTATGGCTACACCTTC
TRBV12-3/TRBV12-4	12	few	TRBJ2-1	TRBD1	CASSLTGYEQFF	TGTGCCAGCAGTTTGACAGGGTATGAGCAGTTCTTC
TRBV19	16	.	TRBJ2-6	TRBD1	CASITRTGPGANVLTF	TGTGCCAGTATAACCCGGACAGGGCCTGGGGCCAACGTCCTGACTTTC
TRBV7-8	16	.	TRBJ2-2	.	CASKILAYANTGELFF	TGTGCCAGCAAGATTCTAGCGTACGCGAACACCGGGGAGCTGTTTTTT
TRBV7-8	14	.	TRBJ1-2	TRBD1	CASSRDRGIYGYTF	TGTGCCAGCAGCCGGGACAGGGGGATCTATGGCTACACCTTC
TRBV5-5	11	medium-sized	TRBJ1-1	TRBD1	CASTQGAEAFF	TGTGCCAGCACCCAGGGGGCTGAAGCTTTCTTT
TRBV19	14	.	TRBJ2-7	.	CASSIVRDSSEQYF	TGTGCCAGTAGTATTGTCCGAGACAGTAGCGAGCAGTACTTC
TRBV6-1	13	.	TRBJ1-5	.	CASSEVGTTPQHF	TGTGCCAGCAGTGAAGTTGGGACGACGCCCCAGCATTTT
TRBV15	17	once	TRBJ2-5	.	CATSRDSFSSRWETQYF	TGTGCCACCAGCAGAGACTCGTTTTCTTCTCGGTGGGAGACCCAGTACTTC
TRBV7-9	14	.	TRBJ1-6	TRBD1	CASSAGQSNSPLHF	TGTGCCAGCAGTGCGGGACAGTCTAATTCACCCCTCCACTTT
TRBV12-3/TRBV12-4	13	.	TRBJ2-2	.	CASSLISTGELFF	TGTGCCAGCAGTTTGATTAGCACCGGGGAGCTGTTTTTT
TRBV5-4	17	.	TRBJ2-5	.	CASSIPRQGASKETQYF	TGTGCCAGCAGCATCCCCCGGCAGGGCGCGTCCAAGGAGACCCAGTACTTC
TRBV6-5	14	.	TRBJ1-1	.	CASSCHRPETEAFF	TGTGCCAGCAGTTGCCATAGACCCGAAACTGAAGCTTTCTTT